The present T cell receptor (beta chain) was sequenced within a study of T cells after yellow fever vaccination. Study in general: In the case of low-cell-number fractions, SMART-Seq v4 Ultra Low Input was used for preparation.

TCR cDNA, made by 5'RACE template switching, carried an added universal primer site and UMIs. TCRdb passed the 5' RACE reads through MiXCR, listing each CDR3 protein once. The sample shows some 600,000 distinct CDR3 sequences, around 17% of them seen only once. Whole-study results and caveats: Most primary-vaccination clones recurred post-booster (approximately 96% CD4, around 86% CD8). The study noted that FACS-sorted repertoires could contain abundant clonotypes contaminating from the bulk population.

In germline, CDR1 is SQVTM, CDR2 ANQGSEA. Trimming removed 6 bases at V and 3 bases at J, with 14 bases between. This CDR3 is built from 14 residues. A few counts support this clonotype. As yet, its antigen is unknown. This TCR was sampled from a man aged 18 to 30 who received the YFV17D yellow fever vaccine. The sample consisted of PBMCs, taken 4 to 5 days after the first yellow fever vaccination. J is TRBJ1-4 and V is TRBV29-1; no firm D call. In nucleotides, the CDR3 is TGCAGCGTCGCAGCCGTGAGGGCTAATGAAAAACTGTTTTTT. Encoded protein: CSVAAVRANEKLFF. Full variable domain (rest looked up from reference TRBV29-1 and TRBJ1-4): SAVISQKPSRDICQRGTSLTIQCQVDSQVTMMFWYRQQPGQSLTLIATANQGSEATYESGFVIDKFPISRPNLTFSTLTVSNMSPEDSSIYLCSVAAVRANEKLFFGSGTQLSVL.